The sequence of this TCR beta chain was determined in a study of OX40 agonist ivuxolimab in advanced cancers. Study at large: Antecedent anti-PD-1, anti-PD-L1 or anti-CTLA-4 therapy was permissible, with roughly 40% having received some. Three patients had partial responses: one hepatocellular carcinoma, two cutaneous melanoma.

The protocol was immunoSEQ multiplex PCR, while the TCRdb copy is restricted to in-frame clones and leaves out a portion. Of under 85,000 clones detected, about four fifths appear once; the ten largest clones hold approximately 7.2%. The CDR3 spans 16 residues. Deletions cut 0 bases from V and 1 base from J, with 12 bases between. Germline CDR1 is SEHNR and CDR2 is FQNEAQ (reference sequence). The rearrangement joins TRBV7-9 to TRBJ1-2; D is unresolved. The source of this sequence is an adult with an advanced solid tumor such as melanoma, head and neck, liver or kidney cancer. Sample: CD4+ or CD8+ T cells sorted from blood, taken in a trial of the OX40 agonist ivuxolimab. The CDR3 coding sequence is TGTGCCAGCAGCTTAGCTGGGGTAAGAAGTAACTATGGCTACACCTTC. Its translation is CASSLAGVRSNYGYTF.